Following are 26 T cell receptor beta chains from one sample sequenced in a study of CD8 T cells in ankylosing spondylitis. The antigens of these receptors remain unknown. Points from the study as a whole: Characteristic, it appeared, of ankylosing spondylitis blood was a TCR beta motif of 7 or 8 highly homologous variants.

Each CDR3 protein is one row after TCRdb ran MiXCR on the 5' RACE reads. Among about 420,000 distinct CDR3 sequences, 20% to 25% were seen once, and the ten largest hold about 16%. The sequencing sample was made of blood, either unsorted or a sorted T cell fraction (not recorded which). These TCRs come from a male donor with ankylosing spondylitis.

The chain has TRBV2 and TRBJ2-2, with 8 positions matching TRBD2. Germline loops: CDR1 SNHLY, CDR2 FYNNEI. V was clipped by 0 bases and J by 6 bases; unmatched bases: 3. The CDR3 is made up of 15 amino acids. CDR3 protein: CASSEALGRAGELFF. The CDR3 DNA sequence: TGTGCCAGCAGTGAAGCGCTCGGGAGGGCCGGGGAGCTGTTTTTT.

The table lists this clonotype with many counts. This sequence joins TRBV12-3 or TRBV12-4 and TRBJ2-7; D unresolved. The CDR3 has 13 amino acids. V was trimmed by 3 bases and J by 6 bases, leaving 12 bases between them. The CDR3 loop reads CASSFSDFGEQYF. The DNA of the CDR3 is TGTGCCAGCAGTTTTAGTGATTTTGGCGAGCAGTACTTC.

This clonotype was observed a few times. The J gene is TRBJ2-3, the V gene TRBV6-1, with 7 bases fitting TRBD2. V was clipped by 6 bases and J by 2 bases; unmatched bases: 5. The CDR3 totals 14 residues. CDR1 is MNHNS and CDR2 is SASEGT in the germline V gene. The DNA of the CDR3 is TGTGCCAGCAGAGAGCGGGGTAACACAGATACGCAGTATTTT. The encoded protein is CASRERGNTDTQYF.

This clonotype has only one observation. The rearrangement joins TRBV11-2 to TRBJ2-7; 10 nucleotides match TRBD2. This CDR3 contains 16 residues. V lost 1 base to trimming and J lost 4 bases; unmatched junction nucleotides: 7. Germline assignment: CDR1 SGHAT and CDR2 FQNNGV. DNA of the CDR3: TGTGCCAGCAGCTTAGTTGGCGCTAGCGGGAGATACGAGCAGTACTTC. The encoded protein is CASSLVGASGRYEQYF. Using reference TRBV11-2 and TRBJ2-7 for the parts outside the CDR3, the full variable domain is EAGVAQSPRYKIIEKRQSVAFWCNPISGHATLYWYQQILGQGPKLLIQFQNNGVVDDSQLPKDRFSAERLKGVDSTLKIQPAKLEDSAVYLCASSLVGASGRYEQYFGPGTRLTVT.

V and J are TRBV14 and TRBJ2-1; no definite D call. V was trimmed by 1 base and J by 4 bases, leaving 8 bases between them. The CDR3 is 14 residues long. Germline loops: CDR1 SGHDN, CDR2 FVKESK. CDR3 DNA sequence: TGTGCCAGCAGCCAAGTATCTCCTTACAATGAGCAGTTCTTC. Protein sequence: CASSQVSPYNEQFF. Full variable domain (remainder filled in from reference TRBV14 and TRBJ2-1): EAGVTQFPSHSVIEKGQTVTLRCDPISGHDNLYWYRRVMGKEIKFLLHFVKESKQDESGMPNNRFLAERTGGTYSTLKVQPAELEDSGVYFCASSQVSPYNEQFFGPGTRLTVL.

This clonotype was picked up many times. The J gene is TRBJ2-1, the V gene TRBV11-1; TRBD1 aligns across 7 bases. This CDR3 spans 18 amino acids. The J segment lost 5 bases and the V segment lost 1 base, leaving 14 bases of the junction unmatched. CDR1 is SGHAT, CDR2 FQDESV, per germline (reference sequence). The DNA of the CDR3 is TGTGCCAGCAGCTTAGAGGGGGCCTTTAGCAGTTCGCACAATGAGCAGTTCTTC. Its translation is CASSLEGAFSSSHNEQFF.

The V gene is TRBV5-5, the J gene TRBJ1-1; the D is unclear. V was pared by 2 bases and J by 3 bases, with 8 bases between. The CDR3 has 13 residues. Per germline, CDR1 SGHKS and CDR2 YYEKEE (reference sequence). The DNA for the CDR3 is TGTGCCAGCAGCTTAAGGGTGTACACTGAAGCTTTCTTT. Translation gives CASSLRVYTEAFF.

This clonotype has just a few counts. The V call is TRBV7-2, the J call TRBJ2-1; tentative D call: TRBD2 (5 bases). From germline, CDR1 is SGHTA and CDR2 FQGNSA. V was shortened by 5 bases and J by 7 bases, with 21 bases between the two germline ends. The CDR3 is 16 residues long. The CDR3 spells CASSPEVARTGNEQFF. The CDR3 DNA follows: TGTGCCAGCAGCCCAGAAGTAGCGAGGACGGGGAATGAGCAGTTCTTC.

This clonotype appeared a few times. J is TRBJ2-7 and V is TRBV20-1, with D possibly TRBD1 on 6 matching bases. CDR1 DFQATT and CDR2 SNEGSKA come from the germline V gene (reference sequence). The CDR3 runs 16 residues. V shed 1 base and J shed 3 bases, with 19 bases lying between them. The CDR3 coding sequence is TGCAGTGCTAGAGGCCCGACAGGAGTCGACTACTACGAGCAGTACTTC. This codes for CSARGPTGVDYYEQYF.

The CDR3 loop reads CASTPMGRARTDTQYF. For the CDR3, the DNA is TGTGCCAGCACCCCAATGGGCAGGGCCAGGACAGATACGCAGTATTTT. The chain combines TRBV7-9 with TRBJ2-3; possibly TRBD1 for D (5 bases). V lost 7 bases and J lost 3, with 20 bases in between. The V gene's germline CDR1 is SEHNR and CDR2 FQNEAQ (reference sequence). This CDR3 is built from 16 residues.

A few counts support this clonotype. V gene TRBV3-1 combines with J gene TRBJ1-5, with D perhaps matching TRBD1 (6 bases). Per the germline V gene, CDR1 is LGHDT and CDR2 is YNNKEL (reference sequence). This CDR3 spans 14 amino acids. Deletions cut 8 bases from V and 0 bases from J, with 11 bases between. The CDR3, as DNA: TGTGCCAGCGGGGGCAGGGTTAGCAATCAGCCCCAGCATTTT. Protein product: CASGGRVSNQPQHF.

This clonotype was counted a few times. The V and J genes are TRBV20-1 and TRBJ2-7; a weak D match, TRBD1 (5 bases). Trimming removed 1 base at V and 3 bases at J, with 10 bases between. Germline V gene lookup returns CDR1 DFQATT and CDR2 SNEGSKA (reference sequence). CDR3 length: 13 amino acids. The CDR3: CSARGDRDYEQYF. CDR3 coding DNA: TGCAGTGCTAGAGGTGACAGAGACTACGAGCAGTACTTC.

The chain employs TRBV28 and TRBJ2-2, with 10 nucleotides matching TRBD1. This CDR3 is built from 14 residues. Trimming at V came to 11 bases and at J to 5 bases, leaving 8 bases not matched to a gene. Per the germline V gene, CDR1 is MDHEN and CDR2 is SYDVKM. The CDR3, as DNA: TGTGCCGCCACAGACAGGGGGCGTACCGGGGAGCTGTTTTTT. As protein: CAATDRGRTGELFF.

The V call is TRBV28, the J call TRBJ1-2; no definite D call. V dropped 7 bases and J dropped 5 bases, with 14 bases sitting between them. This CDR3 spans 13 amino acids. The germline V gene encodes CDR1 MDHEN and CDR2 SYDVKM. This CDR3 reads CASTVDRQYGYTF. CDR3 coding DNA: TGTGCCAGCACCGTTGACCGTCAATATGGCTACACCTTC.

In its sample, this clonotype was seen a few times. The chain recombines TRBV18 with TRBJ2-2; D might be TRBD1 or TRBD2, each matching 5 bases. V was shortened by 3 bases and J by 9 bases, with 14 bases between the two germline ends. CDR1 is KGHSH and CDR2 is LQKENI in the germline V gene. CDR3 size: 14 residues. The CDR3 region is CASSPGTGTRELFF. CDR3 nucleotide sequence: TGTGCCAGCTCACCCGGGACGGGAACCAGGGAGCTGTTTTTT.

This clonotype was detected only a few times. The CDR3, as DNA: TGCGCCAGCAGCTTTACTAGCGGATCCAACACCGGGGAGCTGTTTTTT. The encoded protein is CASSFTSGSNTGELFF. The gene calls are TRBV5-1 and TRBJ2-2; the match to TRBD2 covers 8 bases. The V and J ends lost 2 bases and 2 bases, in that order; junction bases with no gene match: 5. CDR3 size: 16 residues. Germline V gene lookup returns CDR1 SGHRS and CDR2 YFSETQ. The full variable domain, rest sourced from reference TRBV5-1 and TRBJ2-2, is KAGVTQTPRYLIKTRGQQVTLSCSPISGHRSVSWYQQTPGQGLQFLFEYFSETQRNKGNFPGRFSGRQFSNSRSEMNVSTLELGDSALYLCASSFTSGSNTGELFFGEGSRLTVL.

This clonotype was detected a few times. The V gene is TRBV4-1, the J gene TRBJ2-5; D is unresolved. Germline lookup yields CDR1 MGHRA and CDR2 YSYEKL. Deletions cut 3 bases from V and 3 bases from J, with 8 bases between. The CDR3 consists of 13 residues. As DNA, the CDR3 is TGCGCCAGCAGCCAGTGGGAAAAAGAGACCCAGTACTTC. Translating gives CASSQWEKETQYF.

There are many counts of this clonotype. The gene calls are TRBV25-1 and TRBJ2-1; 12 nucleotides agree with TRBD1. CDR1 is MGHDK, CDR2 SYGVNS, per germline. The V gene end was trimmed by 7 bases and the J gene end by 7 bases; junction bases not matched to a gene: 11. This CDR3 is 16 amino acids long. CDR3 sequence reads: CASTNPGTGGRNEQFF. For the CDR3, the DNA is TGTGCCAGCACGAACCCCGGGACAGGGGGCCGAAATGAGCAGTTCTTC.

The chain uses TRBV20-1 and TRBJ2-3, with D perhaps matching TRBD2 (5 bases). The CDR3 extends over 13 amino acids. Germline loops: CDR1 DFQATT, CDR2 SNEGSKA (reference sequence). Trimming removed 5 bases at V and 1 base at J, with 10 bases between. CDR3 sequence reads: CSALTGGTDTQYF. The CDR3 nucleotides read TGCAGTGCTCTGACCGGGGGCACAGATACGCAGTATTTT.

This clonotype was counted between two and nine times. In DNA form, the CDR3 reads TGCAGTGCTAGAGATGAAGGGAGTGGATGGGAGACCCAGTACTTC. This sequence encodes CSARDEGSGWETQYF. V gene TRBV20-1 combines with J gene TRBJ2-5, with D tentatively TRBD2 (5 bases). The CDR3 consists of 15 residues. Trimming took 0 bases from V and 5 from J, leaving 16 bases between them. Looked up from germline, CDR1 is DFQATT and CDR2 is SNEGSKA (reference sequence).

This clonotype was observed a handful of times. The CDR3 region is CASSEGRTGELFF. Here the CDR3 DNA reads TGTGCCAGCAGTGAGGGTCGCACCGGGGAGCTGTTTTTT. This chain links TRBV6-1 with TRBJ2-2; D unresolved. The germline V and J ends were trimmed by 3 bases and 4 bases, with 6 bases remaining between them. CDR1 MNHNS and CDR2 SASEGT come from the germline V gene. The CDR3 totals 13 residues.

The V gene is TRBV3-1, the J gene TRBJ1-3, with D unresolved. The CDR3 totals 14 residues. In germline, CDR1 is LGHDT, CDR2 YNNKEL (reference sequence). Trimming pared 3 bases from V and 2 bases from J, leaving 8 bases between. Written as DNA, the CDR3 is TGTGCCAGCAGCCAGGCAGGCGCTGGAAACACCATATATTTT. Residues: CASSQAGAGNTIYF.

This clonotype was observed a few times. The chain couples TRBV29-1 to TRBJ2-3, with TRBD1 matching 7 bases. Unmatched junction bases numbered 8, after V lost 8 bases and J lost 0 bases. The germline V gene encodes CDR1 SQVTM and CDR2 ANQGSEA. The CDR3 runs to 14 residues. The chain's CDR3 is CSTTGVSSTDTQYF. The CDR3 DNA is TGCAGCACAACAGGGGTATCGAGCACAGATACGCAGTATTTT.

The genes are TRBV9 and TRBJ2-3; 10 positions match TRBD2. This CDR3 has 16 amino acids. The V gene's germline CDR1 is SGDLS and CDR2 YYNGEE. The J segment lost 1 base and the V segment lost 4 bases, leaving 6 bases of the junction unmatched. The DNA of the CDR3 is TGTGCCAGCAGCCCCAGCGGGAGGGGGGGCACAGATACGCAGTATTTT. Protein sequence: CASSPSGRGGTDTQYF.

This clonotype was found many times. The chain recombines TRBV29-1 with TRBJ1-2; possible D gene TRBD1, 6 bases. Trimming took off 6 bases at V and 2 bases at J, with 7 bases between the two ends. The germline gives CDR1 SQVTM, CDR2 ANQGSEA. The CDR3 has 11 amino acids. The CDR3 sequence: CSVGQNYGYTF. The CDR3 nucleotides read TGCAGCGTCGGACAGAACTATGGCTACACCTTC.

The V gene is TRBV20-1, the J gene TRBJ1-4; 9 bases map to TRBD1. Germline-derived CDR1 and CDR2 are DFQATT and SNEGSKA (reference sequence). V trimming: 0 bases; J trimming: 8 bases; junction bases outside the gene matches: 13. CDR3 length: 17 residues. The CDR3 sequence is CSARDPDRGGSSEKLFF. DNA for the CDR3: TGCAGTGCTAGAGACCCGGACAGGGGAGGCTCTAGCGAAAAACTGTTTTTT.